This T cell receptor (beta chain) is from a study of OX40 agonist ivuxolimab in advanced cancers. Study-wide background: Dose-escalation patients suffered from hepatocellular carcinoma, melanoma, renal cell or head and neck cancer. Two cutaneous melanoma patients and one hepatocellular carcinoma patient, three in all, had partial responses.

Concerning this clone: Its antigen is not known.

Profiled with immunoSEQ multiplex PCR; TCRdb holds only in-frame clones, not every one. The data contain more than 50,000 clones, about 85% of them singletons. Overall study results and limits: Expanded peripheral T-cell antigen specificity went undetermined. Partial responders at 0.1-3.0 mg/kg had among the lowest clonal expansion.

CDR1 is SGHVS and CDR2 is FQNEAQ in the germline V gene. V dropped 5 bases and J dropped 4 bases, with 5 bases sitting between them. This CDR3 has 11 amino acids. This specimen was CD4+ or CD8+ T cells sorted from blood, taken in a trial of the OX40 agonist ivuxolimab. J is TRBJ1-1 and V is TRBV7-8; D ambiguous. This TCR was sampled from an adult with an advanced solid tumor such as melanoma, head and neck, liver or kidney cancer. The CDR3 spells CASSRFTEAFF. The CDR3, as DNA: TGTGCCAGCAGCCGATTCACTGAAGCTTTCTTT.